One sample yielded the 5 T cell receptor beta chains listed below, sequenced in a study of shared clonotypes between healthy human individuals. The naive CD8 fraction comprised CD45RO-negative cells positively selected for CCR7 and excluded terminally differentiated effector memory CD45RA+ cells. Sequenced by immunoSEQ multiplex PCR; TCRdb stores in-frame clones only, minus some. The table shows millions of clones, with around 96% occurring only once. The sequenced sample was naive CD8+ T cells sorted from blood. The source of these receptors is a man aged 18-30 years in good health.

CDR3 loop: CATSSMAGDEAFF. CDR3 bases: TGTGCCACCAGCAGTATGGCAGGGGATGAAGCTTTCTTT. The chain carries TRBV15 and TRBJ1-1; D perhaps matches TRBD1 (6 bases). Germline-derived CDR1 and CDR2 are LNHNV and YYDKDF (reference sequence). Trimming took 3 bases from V and 7 from J, leaving 12 bases between them. This CDR3 has 13 amino acids.

The rearrangement joins TRBV6-1 to TRBJ1-3; 9 positions match TRBD1. This CDR3 contains 14 residues. Germline CDR1 MNHNS, CDR2 SASEGT. The V gene end was trimmed by 4 bases and the J gene end by 3 bases; junction bases not matched to a gene: 1. This CDR3 reads CASSGQGGGNTIYF. As DNA, the CDR3 is TGTGCCAGCAGTGGACAGGGGGGTGGAAACACCATATATTTT.

The V gene is TRBV19, the J gene TRBJ1-2, with TRBD1 as a possible D gene (6 bases). Germline CDR1 reads LNHDA; CDR2 reads SQIVND (reference sequence). The CDR3 runs to 17 residues. The V gene lost 10 bases and the J gene lost 8 bases, with 32 bases spanning the gap. Written as DNA, the CDR3 is TGTGCCACTATAGAGGGTGGGGGCCGCGATCCACCCCAAGGCTACACCTTC. Its translation: CATIEGGGRDPPQGYTF.

The rearrangement links TRBV6-7 to TRBJ1-6, with D unresolved. TRBV6-7 has ORF status, its function being uncertain. Trimming cost V 7 bases and J 6 bases, with 16 bases left between them. This CDR3 spans 15 amino acids. CDR3 nucleotide sequence: TGTGCCAGCACCACTCCCGTCGTCCTTAATTCACCCCTCCACTTT. Protein sequence: CASTTPVVLNSPLHF.

Regarding this clone: Other DNA sequences within the sample encode an identical CDR3. The chain couples TRBV5-1 to TRBJ1-6, with 8 positions matching TRBD1. The CDR3 covers 15 residues. V was pared by 0 bases and J by 6 bases, with 2 bases of the junction left unmatched. Germline V gives CDR1 SGHRS, CDR2 YFSETQ. For the CDR3, the DNA is TGCGCCAGCAGCTTGGTCGGACAGGGTAATTCACCCCTCCACTTT. This sequence encodes CASSLVGQGNSPLHF.